This record covers a single T cell receptor beta chain. Its antigen is as yet unknown. Across several immunoSEQ plates, the genomic DNA of each subset was split evenly. Produced via immunoSEQ multiplex PCR; TCRdb's table is partial and in-frame only. This sample has about 2.4 million clones; approximately 90% occur once, and the top ten carry over 0.12%. This sample is part of a study of shared clonotypes between healthy human individuals. There were only Caucasian adults among the donors, and all lived in Nashville, Tennessee. Broader study findings: Among a few donors, roughly 5.5% of naive CD4 clonotypes were found in common.

V was pared by 0 bases and J by 4 bases, with 11 bases between. Germline CDR1 SGHVS, CDR2 FNYEAQ. This CDR3 contains 15 residues. This sequence was found in a man aged 18 to 29 in good health. Sample: naive CD4+ T cells sorted from blood. Subset defined: CD45RA+ positively selected. The chain joins TRBV7-6 to TRBJ2-3; D remains ambiguous. The CDR3 coding sequence is TGTGCCAGCAGCTTAGCAGATGATGGCGCAGATACGCAGTATTTT. It is translated as CASSLADDGADTQYF.